The subject of this entry is one T cell receptor (beta chain). The sample comes from a study of blood T cell repertoires in COVID-19. The overall study: Sample material is recorded as cDNA or gDNA derived from T cells, B-cell-depleted T cells, or PBMCs.

The V gene lost 2 bases and the J gene lost 4 bases, with 14 bases spanning the gap. The CDR3 totals 15 residues. Germline V gene lookup returns CDR1 LGHDT and CDR2 YNNKEL (reference sequence). Original methodology: By means of reference gene primer amplification, nucleated cell counts were estimated. TCRdb's table, derived via immunoSEQ multiplex PCR, lists solely in-frame clones and lacks some. V and J calls and clone size follow that table, whereas D and trimming were derived from the DNA. The profile covers roughly 91,000 clones, with about 80% appearing a single time and over 6% taken by the ten largest.

J is TRBJ2-5 and V is TRBV3-1 (or the pseudogene TRBV3-2); D is possibly TRBD1 (5 bases). Specimen: peripheral blood. The origin of this receptor is a man aged 65 to 79 with acute or convalescent COVID-19. CDR3 sequence reads: CASSQMGQGVETQYF. DNA of the CDR3: TGTGCCAGCAGCCAAATGGGGCAGGGTGTAGAGACCCAGTACTTC.